The T cell receptor (beta chain) under discussion was sequenced for a study of CD8 T cells in ankylosing spondylitis. Study observations and caveats: As reported, disease-linked clones showed significant enrichment in matched ankylosing spondylitis synovial fluid. A motif in TCR beta, a set of eight or nine highly homologous variants, appeared characteristic of ankylosing spondylitis blood.

Generation of TCR beta libraries employed quantitative 5'-RACE incorporating molecular barcodes. TCRdb itself ran the 5' RACE reads through MiXCR, one entry per CDR3 protein. The sample has around 390,000 distinct CDR3 sequences, approximately 20% seen once; the top ten hold around 16%. J was trimmed by 9 bases and V by 5 bases; bases with no gene match: 15. Germline-derived CDR1 and CDR2 are DFQATT and SNEGSKA (reference sequence). The CDR3 contains 15 residues. Worth noting for this clonotype: Antigen specificity is unknown.

Source material: blood, either unsorted or a sorted T cell fraction (not recorded which). V usage is TRBV20-1 and J usage is TRBJ2-7, with TRBD2 matching over 11 bases. This TCR derives from a male donor with ankylosing spondylitis. The CDR3 reads CSAVSGRANELGQYF. CDR3 coding DNA: TGCAGTGCTGTTAGCGGGAGGGCGAACGAATTGGGGCAGTACTTC.